Presented here are 17 T cell receptor beta chains from one specimen sequenced in a study of cytomegalovirus exposure and HLA in healthy donors. Use of 60 Vbeta and 13 Jbeta primers characterized the PCR. Clones were sequenced by immunoSEQ multiplex PCR, and TCRdb holds only the in-frame ones, with some missing. The data hold some 150,000 clones, with about 79% observed a single time. The sequencing input was PBMCs. These TCRs come from a man in his forties in good health and CMV-seropositive.

This chain's CDR3 is CASRGTGRENSPLHF. The CDR3 nucleotides are TGTGCCAGCAGGGGGACAGGGCGTGAAAATTCACCCCTCCACTTT. The chain recombines TRBV6-6 with TRBJ1-6, with 9 bases identical to TRBD1. Germline V gives CDR1 MNHNY, CDR2 SVGAGI (reference sequence). The ends lost 6 bases at V and 7 bases at J; junction bases unmatched: 7. The CDR3 runs 15 residues.

This chain connects TRBV2 to TRBJ1-5, with TRBD1 as a possible D gene (5 bases). Trimming cost V 6 bases and J 5 bases, with 17 bases left between them. This CDR3 has 15 amino acids. CDR1 is SNHLY and CDR2 is FYNNEI in the germline V gene. CDR3 nucleotide sequence: TGTGCCAGCAGGTTCAGGGTAACACGAGATCAGCCCCAGCATTTT. It codes for CASRFRVTRDQPQHF.

This clone was seen a few times. The V and J genes are TRBV28 and TRBJ2-7; 7 bases match TRBD1. J lost 0 bases, V lost 6 bases, and 5 bases had no gene match. Germline CDR1 reads MDHEN; CDR2 reads SYDVKM. CDR3 length: 14 amino acids. DNA of the CDR3: TGTGCCAGCAGACGTCGGGACAGCTCCTACGAGCAGTACTTC. It is translated as CASRRRDSSYEQYF.

About this clone itself: The junction and the germline gene differ at one end; a read error may be behind it. This sequence joins TRBV5-4 and TRBJ1-1; tentative D call: TRBD1 (5 bases). The germline gives CDR1 SGHNT, CDR2 YYREEE (reference sequence). This CDR3 has 14 amino acids. CDR3 sequence: CASSPDTLGTEACF. Here the CDR3 DNA reads TGTGCCAGCAGTCCCGACACTCTTGGGACTGAAGCTTGCTTT.

This chain links TRBV6-5 with TRBJ1-5, with 8 bases lining up with TRBD1. This CDR3 contains 13 residues. V shed 5 bases and J 5 bases; nucleotides not matched to a gene: 2. Germline CDR1 is MNHEY and CDR2 is SVGAGI. This chain's CDR3 is CASSPDRDQPQHF. The CDR3 coding sequence is TGTGCCAGCAGTCCGGACAGGGATCAGCCCCAGCATTTT.

V usage is TRBV9 and J usage is TRBJ1-5, with a tentative D call TRBD1 (5 bases). Trimming pared 2 bases from V and 3 bases from J, leaving 12 bases between. The CDR3 length is 15 residues. Germline V gives CDR1 SGDLS, CDR2 YYNGEE. The CDR3: CASSVQGKLNQPQHF. The CDR3 DNA reads as TGTGCCAGCAGCGTGCAGGGTAAACTCAATCAGCCCCAGCATTTT.

This chain connects TRBV5-1 to TRBJ1-2; 10 nucleotides match TRBD1. Unmatched junction bases numbered 5, after V lost 4 bases and J lost 5 bases. Germline CDR1 SGHRS, CDR2 YFSETQ. The length of the CDR3 is 14 residues. This CDR3 reads CASSPGTGVYGYTF. As DNA, the CDR3 is TGCGCCAGCAGCCCCGGGACAGGGGTTTATGGCTACACCTTC.

The gene calls are TRBV7-8 and TRBJ2-1; possibly TRBD2 for D (5 bases). The CDR3 extends over 15 amino acids. V was cut by 4 bases and J by 4 bases, with 14 bases left in between. CDR1 and CDR2 (germline): SGHVS, FQNEAQ. CDR3 coding DNA: TGTGCCAGCAGCTCCGGCAACGGGAAGTACAATGAGCAGTTCTTC. Protein: CASSSGNGKYNEQFF.

This clone was observed a few times. The chain couples TRBV6-5 to TRBJ1-5, with TRBD1 matching 7 bases. CDR3 length equals 15 residues. V was pared by 8 bases and J by 5 bases, with 12 bases of the junction left unmatched. Per the germline V gene, CDR1 is MNHEY and CDR2 is SVGAGI. The CDR3 region has the DNA TGTGCCAGCGGATCGGGACAGACGAGGGATCAGCCCCAGCATTTT. Translating gives CASGSGQTRDQPQHF.

In this sample, this clone turned up once. The V and J genes are TRBV5-4 and TRBJ2-7, with TRBD1 matching 9 bases. With V trimmed by 4 bases and J by 2 bases, 7 bases remained unmatched. The CDR3 runs to 15 residues. The germline CDR1 and CDR2 sequences are SGHNT and YYREEE (reference sequence). The CDR3 DNA sequence: TGTGCCAGCAGCAAGGGGACAGGGATGGCCTACGAGCAGTACTTC. Its protein is CASSKGTGMAYEQYF. The whole variable domain, remainder taken from reference TRBV5-4 and TRBJ2-7, is ETGVTQSPTHLIKTRGQQVTLRCSSQSGHNTVSWYQQALGQGPQFIFQYYREEENGRGNFPPRFSGLQFPNYSSELNVNALELDDSALYLCASSKGTGMAYEQYFGPGTRLTVT.

This clone appeared a few times. The chain employs TRBV6-6 and TRBJ2-7; D is unclear. The germline V and J ends were trimmed by 0 bases and 12 bases, with 12 bases remaining between them. The CDR3 totals 12 residues. Germline CDR1 reads MNHNY; CDR2 reads SVGAGI (reference sequence). The CDR3 spells CASSYSENSPYF. In DNA form, the CDR3 reads TGTGCCAGCAGTTACTCCGAAAACAGCCCGTACTTC.

V gene TRBV25-1 combines with J gene TRBJ2-3; D perhaps matches TRBD1 (6 bases). V lost 5 bases and J lost 3, with 18 bases in between. The CDR3 is 16 residues long. Germline assignment: CDR1 MGHDK and CDR2 SYGVNS. The CDR3 sequence is CASSNYRAGVTDTQYF. The CDR3 DNA sequence: TGTGCCAGCAGTAACTACAGGGCTGGGGTGACAGATACGCAGTATTTT.

The chain is built from TRBV13 and TRBJ1-5, with 7 bases identical to TRBD1. The germline CDR1 and CDR2 sequences are PRHDT and FYEKMQ (reference sequence). The CDR3 consists of 16 residues. V lost 5 bases to trimming and J lost 5 bases; unmatched junction nucleotides: 12. CDR3 DNA: TGTGCCAGCAGCGACCGGACAGGCGTTTACTATCAGCCCCAGCATTTT. It is translated as CASSDRTGVYYQPQHF.

This chain connects TRBV14 to TRBJ1-5, with unresolved D. Per the germline V gene, CDR1 is SGHDN and CDR2 is FVKESK. The CDR3 totals 13 residues. Trimming removed 3 bases at V and 4 bases at J, with 7 bases between. The CDR3 bases are TGTGCCAGCAGCCATAGAGAAAATCAGCCCCAGCATTTT. It encodes CASSHRENQPQHF.

The chain joins TRBV6-5 to TRBJ1-2, with TRBD1 as a possible D gene (5 bases). There are 13 residues in the CDR3. V was cut by 5 bases and J by 5 bases, with 12 bases left in between. Looked up from germline, CDR1 is MNHEY and CDR2 is SVGAGI. This chain's CDR3 is CASSEVTEYGYTF. The CDR3 DNA reads as TGTGCCAGCAGTGAAGTGACAGAATATGGCTACACCTTC.

The genes are TRBV19 and TRBJ1-1; D gene uncertain. The CDR3 has 13 amino acids. From germline, CDR1 is LNHDA and CDR2 SQIVND (reference sequence). V was pared by 6 bases and J by 2 bases, with 10 bases between. Here the CDR3 reads CASRRSSNTEAFF. The DNA for the CDR3 is TGTGCCAGTAGAAGGAGCAGTAACACTGAAGCTTTCTTT. Looking up the rest from reference TRBV19 and TRBJ1-1 gives the full variable domain: DGGITQSPKYLFRKEGQNVTLSCEQNLNHDAMYWYRQDPGQGLRLIYYSQIVNDFQKGDIAEGYSVSREKKESFPLTVTSAQKNPTAFYLCASRRSSNTEAFFGQGTRLTVV.

The table lists this clone with a few counts. The chain is built from TRBV7-3 and TRBJ2-7; D might be TRBD2 (5 bases). Deletions cut 8 bases from V and 5 bases from J, with 7 bases between. The CDR3 covers 10 residues. Germline values: CDR1 SGHTA, CDR2 FQGTGA. CDR3 loop: CASPRDEQYF. CDR3 in DNA: TGTGCCAGCCCGCGGGACGAGCAGTACTTC.